The 2 T cell receptor beta chains listed next were all sequenced from one sample in a study of PD-1 blockade in classical Hodgkin lymphoma. Profiled with immunoSEQ multiplex PCR; TCRdb holds only in-frame clones, not every one. In the table there are 100,000 or so clones, around 89% of which are singletons. Relapses following autologous stem cell transplantation were seen in all patients, with brentuximab vedotin exposure varying. The source was peripheral blood mononuclear cells (PBMCs), collected before the second cycle of nivolumab. These TCRs come from a human donor with classical Hodgkin lymphoma.

V is TRBV7-2 and J is TRBJ1-5, with D hard to call. The length of the CDR3 is 12 residues. Between the trimmed V and J ends, which lost 1 base and 4 bases, there was a span of 2 bases. Per germline, CDR1 SGHTA and CDR2 FQGNSA. CDR3 in amino acids: CASSLGNQPQHF. The CDR3 nucleotides are TGTGCCAGCAGCTTAGGTAATCAGCCCCAGCATTTT. Using reference TRBV7-2 and TRBJ1-5 for the parts outside the CDR3, the full variable domain is GAGVSQSPSNKVTEKGKDVELRCDPISGHTALYWYRQSLGQGLEFLIYFQGNSAPDKSGLPSDRFSAERTGGSVSTLTIQRTQQEDSAVYLCASSLGNQPQHFGDGTRLSIL.

The gene calls are TRBV4-1 and TRBJ2-1; 8 bases are a match to TRBD2. The CDR3 sequence is 16 residues long. With 4 bases clipped from V and 7 bases from J, the junction kept 12 bases outside the gene matches. Germline-derived CDR1 and CDR2 are MGHRA and YSYEKL. The DNA of the CDR3 is TGCGCCAGCAGCCCCTTGGGACTAGTAATCTCGAATGAGCAGTTCTTC. It yields the protein CASSPLGLVISNEQFF.